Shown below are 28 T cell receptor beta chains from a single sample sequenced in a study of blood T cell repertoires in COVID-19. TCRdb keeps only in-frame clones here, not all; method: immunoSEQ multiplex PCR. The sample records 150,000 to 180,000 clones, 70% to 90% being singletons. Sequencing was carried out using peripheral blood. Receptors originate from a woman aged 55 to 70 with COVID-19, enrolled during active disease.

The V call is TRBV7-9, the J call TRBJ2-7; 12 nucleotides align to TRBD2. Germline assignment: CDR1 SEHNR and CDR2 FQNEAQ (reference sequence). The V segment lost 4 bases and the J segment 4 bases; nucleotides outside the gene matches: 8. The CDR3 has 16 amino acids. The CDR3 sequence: CASSSPGTSGLYEQYF. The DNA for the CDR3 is TGTGCCAGCAGCTCTCCCGGGACTAGCGGGTTATACGAGCAGTACTTC.

The CDR3 DNA is TGTGCCAGCAGCCCGTCGAGAGCGGGATCTGCTGGGCAGTTCTTC. Protein: CASSPSRAGSAGQFF. This chain links TRBV3-1 (or the pseudogene TRBV3-2) with TRBJ2-1; TRBD2 matches 7 bases. Germline CDR1 LGHDT, CDR2 YNNKEL (reference sequence). With 4 bases clipped from V and 12 bases from J, the junction kept 15 bases outside the gene matches. CDR3 length equals 15 residues.

In DNA, the CDR3 is TGTGCCAGCGTCCCTCAAGGGGGCTATGGCTACACCTTC. It specifies CASVPQGGYGYTF. The J gene is TRBJ1-2, the V gene TRBV2, with a tentative D call TRBD1 (6 bases). The CDR3 runs to 13 residues. Trimming took off 8 bases at V and 4 bases at J, with 14 bases between the two ends. Looked up from germline, CDR1 is SNHLY and CDR2 is FYNNEI.

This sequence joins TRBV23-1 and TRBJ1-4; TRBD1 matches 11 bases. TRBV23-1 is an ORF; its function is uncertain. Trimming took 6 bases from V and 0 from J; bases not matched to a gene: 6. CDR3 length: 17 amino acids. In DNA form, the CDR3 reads TGCGCCAGCAGCCGGGACAGGGGGAAACCAACTAATGAAAAACTGTTTTTT. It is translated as CASSRDRGKPTNEKLFF.

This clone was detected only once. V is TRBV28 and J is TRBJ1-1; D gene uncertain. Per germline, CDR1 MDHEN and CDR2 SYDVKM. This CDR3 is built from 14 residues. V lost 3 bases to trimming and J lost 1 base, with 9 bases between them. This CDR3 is CASSLREENTEAFF. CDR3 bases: TGTGCCAGCAGTTTGAGGGAGGAGAACACTGAAGCTTTCTTT. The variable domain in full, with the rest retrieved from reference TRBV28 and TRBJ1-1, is DVKVTQSSRYLVKRTGEKVFLECVQDMDHENMFWYRQDPGLGLRLIYFSYDVKMKEKGDIPEGYSVSREKKERFSLILESASTNQTSMYLCASSLREENTEAFFGQGTRLTVV.

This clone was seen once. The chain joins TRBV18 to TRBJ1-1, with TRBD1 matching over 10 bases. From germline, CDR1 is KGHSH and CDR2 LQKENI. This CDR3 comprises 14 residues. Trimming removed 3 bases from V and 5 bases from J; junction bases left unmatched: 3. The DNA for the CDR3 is TGTGCCAGCTCACCTTTGGACAGGGGGACTGAAGCTTTCTTT. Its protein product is CASSPLDRGTEAFF. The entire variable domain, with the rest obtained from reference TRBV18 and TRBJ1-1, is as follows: NAGVMQNPRHLVRRRGQEARLRCSPMKGHSHVYWYRQLPEEGLKFMVYLQKENIIDESGMPKERFSAEFPKEGPSILRIQQVVRGDSAAYFCASSPLDRGTEAFFGQGTRLTVV.

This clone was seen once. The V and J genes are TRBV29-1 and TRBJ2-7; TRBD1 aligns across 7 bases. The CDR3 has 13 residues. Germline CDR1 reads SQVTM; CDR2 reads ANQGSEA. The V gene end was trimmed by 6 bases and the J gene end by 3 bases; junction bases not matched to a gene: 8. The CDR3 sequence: CSVPGTAIYEQYF. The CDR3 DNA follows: TGCAGCGTCCCCGGGACAGCTATCTACGAGCAGTACTTC.

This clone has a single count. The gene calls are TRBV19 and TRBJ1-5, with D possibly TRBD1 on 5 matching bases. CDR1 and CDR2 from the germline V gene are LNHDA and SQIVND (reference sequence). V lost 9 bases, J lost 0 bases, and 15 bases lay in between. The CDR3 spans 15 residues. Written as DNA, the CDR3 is TGTGCCAGCAAAAGGGGAGGGAATAGCAATCAGCCCCAGCATTTT. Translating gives CASKRGGNSNQPQHF.

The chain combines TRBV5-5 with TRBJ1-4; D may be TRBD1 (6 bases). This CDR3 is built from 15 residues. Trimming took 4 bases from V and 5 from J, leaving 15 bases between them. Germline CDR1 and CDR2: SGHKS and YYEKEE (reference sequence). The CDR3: CASSPWTAENEKLFF. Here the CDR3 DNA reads TGTGCCAGCAGCCCGTGGACAGCGGAGAATGAAAAACTGTTTTTT.

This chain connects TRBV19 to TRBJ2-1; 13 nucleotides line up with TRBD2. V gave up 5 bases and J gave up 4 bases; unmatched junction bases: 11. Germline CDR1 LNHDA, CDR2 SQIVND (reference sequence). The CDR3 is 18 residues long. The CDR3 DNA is TGTGCCAGTAGTGTCCCCGGGGGACTAGCGGGGATTTACAATGAGCAGTTCTTC. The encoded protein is CASSVPGGLAGIYNEQFF.

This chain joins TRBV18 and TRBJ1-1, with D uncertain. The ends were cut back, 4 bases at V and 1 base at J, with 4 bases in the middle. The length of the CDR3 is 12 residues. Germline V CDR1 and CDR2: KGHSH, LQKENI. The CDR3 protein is CASSLRNTEAFF. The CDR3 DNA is TGTGCCAGCTCACTCAGGAACACTGAAGCTTTCTTT.

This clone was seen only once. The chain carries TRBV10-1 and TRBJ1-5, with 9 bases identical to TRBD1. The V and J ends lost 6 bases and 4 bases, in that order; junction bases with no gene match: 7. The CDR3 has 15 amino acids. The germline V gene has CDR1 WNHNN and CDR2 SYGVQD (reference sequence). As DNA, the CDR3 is TGCGCCAGCAGAAGGACAGGGGAGAGGAATCAGCCCCAGCATTTT. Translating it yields CASRRTGERNQPQHF.

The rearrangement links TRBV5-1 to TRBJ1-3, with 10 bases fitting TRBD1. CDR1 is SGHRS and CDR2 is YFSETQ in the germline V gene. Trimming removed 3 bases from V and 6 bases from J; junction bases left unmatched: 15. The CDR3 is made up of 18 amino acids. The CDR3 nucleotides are TGCGCCAGCAGCTCCTCCGGGACAGGGGCTACTTCCGAAAACACCATATATTTT. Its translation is CASSSSGTGATSENTIYF.

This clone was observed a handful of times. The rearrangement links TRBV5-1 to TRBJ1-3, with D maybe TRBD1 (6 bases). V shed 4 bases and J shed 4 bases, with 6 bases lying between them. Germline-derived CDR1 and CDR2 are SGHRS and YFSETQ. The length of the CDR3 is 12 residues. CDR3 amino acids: CASSGQGNTIYF. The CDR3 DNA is TGCGCCAGCAGCGGACAGGGAAACACCATATATTTT.

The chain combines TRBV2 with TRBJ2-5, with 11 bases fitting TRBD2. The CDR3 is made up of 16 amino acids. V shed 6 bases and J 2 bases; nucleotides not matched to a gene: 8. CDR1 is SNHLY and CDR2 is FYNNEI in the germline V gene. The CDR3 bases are TGTGCCAGCAGGGGTGGACTAGCGGGCGAACAAGAGACCCAGTACTTC. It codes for CASRGGLAGEQETQYF. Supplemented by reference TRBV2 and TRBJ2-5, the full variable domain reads EPEVTQTPSHQVTQMGQEVILRCVPISNHLYFYWYRQILGQKVEFLVSFYNNEISEKSEIFDDQFSVERPDGSNFTLKIRSTKLEDSAMYFCASRGGLAGEQETQYFGPGTRLLVL.

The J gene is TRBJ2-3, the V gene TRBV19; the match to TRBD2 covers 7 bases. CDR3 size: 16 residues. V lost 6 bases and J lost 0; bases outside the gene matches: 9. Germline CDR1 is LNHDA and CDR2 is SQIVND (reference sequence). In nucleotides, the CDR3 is TGTGCCAGTAGCCTCTCGGGGGGAAGGAGCACAGATACGCAGTATTTT. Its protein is CASSLSGGRSTDTQYF.

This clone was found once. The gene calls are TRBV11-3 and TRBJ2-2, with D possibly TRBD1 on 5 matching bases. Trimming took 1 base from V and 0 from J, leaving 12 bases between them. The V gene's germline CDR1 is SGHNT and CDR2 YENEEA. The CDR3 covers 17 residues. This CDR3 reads CASSLGSQTANTGELFF. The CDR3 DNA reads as TGTGCCAGCAGCTTAGGGTCCCAGACAGCGAACACCGGGGAGCTGTTTTTT.

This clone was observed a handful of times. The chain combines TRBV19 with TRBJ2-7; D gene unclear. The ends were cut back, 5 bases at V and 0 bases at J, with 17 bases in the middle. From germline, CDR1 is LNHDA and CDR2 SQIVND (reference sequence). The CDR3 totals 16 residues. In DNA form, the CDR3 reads TGTGCCAGTAGTGCCCCCCGAGGCGAAGGCTCCTACGAGCAGTACTTC. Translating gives CASSAPRGEGSYEQYF.

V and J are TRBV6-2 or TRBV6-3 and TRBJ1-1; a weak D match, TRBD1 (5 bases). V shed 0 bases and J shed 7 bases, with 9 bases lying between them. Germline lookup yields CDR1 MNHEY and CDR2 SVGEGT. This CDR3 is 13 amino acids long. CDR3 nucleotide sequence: TGTGCCAGCAGTTACTCGAGTGACAGTGAAGCTTTCTTT. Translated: CASSYSSDSEAFF.

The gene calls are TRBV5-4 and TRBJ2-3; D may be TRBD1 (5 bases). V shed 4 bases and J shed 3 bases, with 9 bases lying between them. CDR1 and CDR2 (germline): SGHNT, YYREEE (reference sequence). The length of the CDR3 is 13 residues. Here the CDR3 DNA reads TGTGCCAGCAGCCTACAGGTTACAGATACGCAGTATTTT. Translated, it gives CASSLQVTDTQYF.

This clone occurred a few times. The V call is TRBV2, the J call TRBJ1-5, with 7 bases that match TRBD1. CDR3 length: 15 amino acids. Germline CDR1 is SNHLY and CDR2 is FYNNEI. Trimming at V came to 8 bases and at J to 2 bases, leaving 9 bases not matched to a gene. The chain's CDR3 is CASHRQGGGNQPQHF. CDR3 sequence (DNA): TGTGCCAGCCATAGACAGGGTGGGGGCAATCAGCCCCAGCATTTT.

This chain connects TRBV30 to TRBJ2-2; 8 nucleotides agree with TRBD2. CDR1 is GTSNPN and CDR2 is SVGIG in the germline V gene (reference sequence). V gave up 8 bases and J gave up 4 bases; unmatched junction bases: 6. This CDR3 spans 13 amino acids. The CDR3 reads CARRGASTGELFF. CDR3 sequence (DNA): TGTGCCAGGCGGGGGGCGAGCACCGGGGAGCTGTTTTTT.

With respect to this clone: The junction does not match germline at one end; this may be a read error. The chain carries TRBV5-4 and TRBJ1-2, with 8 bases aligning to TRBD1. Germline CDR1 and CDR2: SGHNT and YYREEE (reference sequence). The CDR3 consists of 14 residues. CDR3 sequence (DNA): TGTGCCAGCAGCTTCTGGTTGCTAGGACAGGGAGCCCACTTC. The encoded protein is CASSFWLLGQGAHF.

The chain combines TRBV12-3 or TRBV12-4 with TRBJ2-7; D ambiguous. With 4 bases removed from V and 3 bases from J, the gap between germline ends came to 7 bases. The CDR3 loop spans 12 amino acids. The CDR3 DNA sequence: TGTGCCAGCAGTTCGGGTCTCTACGAGCAGTACGTC. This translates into CASSSGLYEQYV.

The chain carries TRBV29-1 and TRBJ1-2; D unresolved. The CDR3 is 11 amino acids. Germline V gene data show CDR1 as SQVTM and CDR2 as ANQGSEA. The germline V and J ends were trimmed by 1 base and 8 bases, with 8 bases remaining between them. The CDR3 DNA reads TGCAGCGTTGAAGTTGGCGGCGGCTACACCTTC. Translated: CSVEVGGGYTF.

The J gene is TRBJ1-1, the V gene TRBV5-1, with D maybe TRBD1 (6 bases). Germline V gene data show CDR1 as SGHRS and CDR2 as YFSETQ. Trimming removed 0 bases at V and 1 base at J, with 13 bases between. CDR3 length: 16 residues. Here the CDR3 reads CASSLDNQGPNTEAFF. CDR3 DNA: TGCGCCAGCAGCTTGGATAATCAGGGGCCGAACACTGAAGCTTTCTTT.

This chain's CDR3 is CASSLASGFKNIQYF. In nucleotides, the CDR3 is TGCGCCAGCAGCTTGGCCTCAGGGTTCAAAAACATTCAGTACTTC. V is TRBV5-1 and J is TRBJ2-4; D possibly corresponds to TRBD1 (5 bases). This CDR3 has 15 amino acids. The germline V gene has CDR1 SGHRS and CDR2 YFSETQ. V was pared by 0 bases and J by 3 bases, with 10 bases between.

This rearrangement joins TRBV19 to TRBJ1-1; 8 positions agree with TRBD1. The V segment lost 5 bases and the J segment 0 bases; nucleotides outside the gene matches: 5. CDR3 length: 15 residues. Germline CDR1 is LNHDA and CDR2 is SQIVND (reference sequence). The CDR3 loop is CASSSGGTLNTEAFF. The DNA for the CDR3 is TGTGCCAGTAGTTCAGGGGGCACCTTGAACACTGAAGCTTTCTTT.